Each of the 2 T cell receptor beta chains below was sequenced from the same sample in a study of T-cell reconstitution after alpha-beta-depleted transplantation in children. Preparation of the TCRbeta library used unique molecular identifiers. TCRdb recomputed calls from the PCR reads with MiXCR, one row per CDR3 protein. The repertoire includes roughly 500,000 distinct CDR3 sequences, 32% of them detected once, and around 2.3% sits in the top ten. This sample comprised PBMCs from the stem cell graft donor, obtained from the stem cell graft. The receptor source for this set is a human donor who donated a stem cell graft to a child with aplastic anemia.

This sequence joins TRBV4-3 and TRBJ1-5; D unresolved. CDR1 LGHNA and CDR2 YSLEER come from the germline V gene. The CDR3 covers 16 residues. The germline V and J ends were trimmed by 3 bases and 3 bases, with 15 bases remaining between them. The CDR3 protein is CASSQDLYIDNQPQHF. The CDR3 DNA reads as TGCGCCAGCAGCCAGGACTTATATATCGACAATCAGCCCCAGCATTTT.

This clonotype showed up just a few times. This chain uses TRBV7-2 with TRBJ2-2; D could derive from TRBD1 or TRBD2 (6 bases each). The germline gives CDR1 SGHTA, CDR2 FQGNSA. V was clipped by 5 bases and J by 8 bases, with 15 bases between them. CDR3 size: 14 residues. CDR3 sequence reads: CASSVEQGRGELFF. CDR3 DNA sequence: TGTGCCAGCAGCGTAGAGCAGGGGAGGGGGGAGCTGTTTTTT.